The 15 T cell receptor beta chains presented below share a single source sample, sequenced in a study of neoadjuvant anti-PD-1 for oral cavity cancer. Time point in this sample: after neoadjuvant nivolumab, at surgical resection. Data came from immunoSEQ multiplex PCR; TCRdb stores just in-frame clones and leaves some out. The sample has roughly 20,000 clones; 35% to 55% are singletons. The sample consisted of tumor tissue, taken after nivolumab (anti-PD-1) treatment. These receptors all stem from a person aged 40 to 85 with oral cavity squamous cell carcinoma.

V and J are TRBV29-1 and TRBJ1-2; no clear D. Trimming stripped 2 bases from V and 5 bases from J, with 15 bases between. The CDR3 consists of 14 residues. CDR1 and CDR2 (germline): SQVTM, ANQGSEA. This CDR3 is CSVEPLVWVYGYTF. The CDR3 bases are TGCAGCGTTGAACCCCTCGTATGGGTTTATGGCTACACCTTC.

The chain recombines TRBV10-1 with TRBJ1-1; no firm D call. The CDR3 length is 12 residues. V was clipped by 5 bases and J by 7 bases, with 11 bases between them. From germline, CDR1 is WNHNN and CDR2 SYGVQD (reference sequence). CDR3 DNA sequence: TGCGCCAGCAGTTCCCGGCTGGGTGAAGCTTTCTTT. As protein: CASSSRLGEAFF.

The rearrangement uses TRBV7-9 and TRBJ2-3; 7 bases align to TRBD2. The J segment lost 0 bases and the V segment lost 5 bases, leaving 14 bases of the junction unmatched. This CDR3 is 18 amino acids long. Germline CDR1 is SEHNR and CDR2 is FQNEAQ (reference sequence). The CDR3 is CASSPGGAGRSSTDTQYF. The DNA of the CDR3 is TGTGCCAGCAGCCCCGGGGGAGCGGGGCGCTCTAGCACAGATACGCAGTATTTT.

This chain joins TRBV15 and TRBJ1-5, with D possibly matching TRBD1 (5 bases). This CDR3 is 15 amino acids long. Trimming stripped 0 bases from V and 1 base from J, with 7 bases between. Germline assignment: CDR1 LNHNV and CDR2 YYDKDF (reference sequence). As DNA, the CDR3 is TGTGCCACCAGCAGAGATCAGGGCAGCAATCAGCCCCAGCATTTT. It specifies CATSRDQGSNQPQHF.

CDR3 region: CATEQGLGEAFF. CDR3 in DNA: TGTGCCACCGAACAGGGGCTAGGTGAAGCTTTCTTT. The rearrangement uses TRBV6-5 and TRBJ1-1; 7 bases match TRBD1. V shed 10 bases and J 7 bases; nucleotides not matched to a gene: 9. The CDR3 consists of 12 residues. Germline CDR1 MNHEY, CDR2 SVGAGI.

The chain's CDR3 is CASSELQGVGGNQPQHF. For the CDR3, the DNA is TGCGCCAGCAGTGAGTTACAGGGGGTTGGTGGCAATCAGCCCCAGCATTTT. V is TRBV10-2 and J is TRBJ1-5; 8 bases are a match to TRBD1. V was clipped by 1 base and J by 2 bases; unmatched bases: 7. Germline V gene data show CDR1 as WSHSY and CDR2 as SAAADI. The CDR3 loop spans 17 amino acids.

The CDR3 spells CASSGPHQGAPYNEQFF. CDR3 nucleotide sequence: TGCGCCAGCAGCGGGCCCCACCAGGGGGCGCCCTACAATGAGCAGTTCTTC. The chain is built from TRBV5-1 and TRBJ2-1, with TRBD1 matching 8 bases. CDR3 size: 17 residues. V shed 4 bases and J 2 bases; nucleotides not matched to a gene: 11. The germline gives CDR1 SGHRS, CDR2 YFSETQ.

V is TRBV4-2 and J is TRBJ2-3; 12 positions match TRBD2. J was trimmed by 3 bases and V by 4 bases; bases with no gene match: 5. CDR3 size: 16 residues. From germline, CDR1 is LGHNA and CDR2 YNFKEQ. CDR3 DNA: TGTGCCAGCAGCCTCGGCACTAGCGGGGGGACAGATACGCAGTATTTT. It yields the protein CASSLGTSGGTDTQYF.

J is TRBJ1-3 and V is TRBV7-6, with D maybe TRBD1 (6 bases). Germline CDR1 SGHVS, CDR2 FNYEAQ. The CDR3 extends over 19 amino acids. V lost 5 bases and J 0 bases, leaving 23 bases between the germline ends. The CDR3 DNA follows: TGTGCCAGCAGCCTTGGGCCGCCCGGGACACACAACTCTGGAAACACCATATATTTT. This sequence encodes CASSLGPPGTHNSGNTIYF.

This chain uses TRBV7-2 with TRBJ2-7; no reliable D call. Germline V gene lookup returns CDR1 SGHTA and CDR2 FQGNSA. V lost 3 bases to trimming and J lost 0 bases, with 9 bases between them. The CDR3 is 14 amino acids. CDR3 amino acids: CASSLQQSSYEQYF. CDR3 nucleotide sequence: TGTGCCAGCAGCTTGCAACAGAGCTCCTACGAGCAGTACTTC.

This clone was seen once. The chain carries TRBV5-1 and TRBJ2-3; D is unresolved. CDR3 size: 12 residues. V gave up 4 bases and J gave up 3 bases, with 6 bases separating them. Germline CDR1 SGHRS, CDR2 YFSETQ. The CDR3, as DNA: TGCGCCAGCAGCCCCACTACAGATACGCAGTATTTT. This translates into CASSPTTDTQYF.

This chain links TRBV11-2 with TRBJ2-1; D is possibly TRBD1 or TRBD2 (5 bases each). The V end was cut by 0 bases, the J end by 7 bases, with 16 bases between. CDR3 size: 16 residues. Germline V gene data show CDR1 as SGHAT and CDR2 as FQNNGV. The CDR3 region has the DNA TGTGCCAGCAGCTTAGATACCCGGGGCGGATGGAATGAGCAGTTCTTC. This encodes CASSLDTRGGWNEQFF.

Here the CDR3 DNA reads TGTGCCAGCAGCTTAGGTGTCAGGGGGCCTGAGGGGCAGTATTTT. This translates into CASSLGVRGPEGQYF. The chain employs TRBV5-6 and TRBJ2-3, with 8 positions matching TRBD1. Germline assignment: CDR1 SGHDT and CDR2 YYEEEE. This CDR3 is 15 amino acids long. Trimming removed 2 bases from V and 11 bases from J; junction bases left unmatched: 13.

V and J are TRBV6-1 and TRBJ1-5; D is perhaps TRBD1 (5 bases). V lost 5 bases, J lost 5 bases, and 16 bases lay in between. The germline gives CDR1 MNHNS, CDR2 SASEGT. CDR3 length equals 15 residues. Here the CDR3 reads CASSITATQDQPQHF. CDR3 in DNA: TGTGCCAGCAGTATTACTGCCACACAGGATCAGCCCCAGCATTTT.

This clone was seen ten or more times. This chain links TRBV29-1 with TRBJ1-1, with D tentatively TRBD1 (6 bases). Germline V lookup: CDR1 SQVTM, CDR2 ANQGSEA. V was shortened by 0 bases and J by 6 bases, with 17 bases between the two germline ends. The CDR3 spans 15 residues. For the CDR3, the DNA is TGCAGCGTTGAAGATCTCTCACAGGGTTTAGCTGAAGCTTTCTTT. This translates into CSVEDLSQGLAEAFF.